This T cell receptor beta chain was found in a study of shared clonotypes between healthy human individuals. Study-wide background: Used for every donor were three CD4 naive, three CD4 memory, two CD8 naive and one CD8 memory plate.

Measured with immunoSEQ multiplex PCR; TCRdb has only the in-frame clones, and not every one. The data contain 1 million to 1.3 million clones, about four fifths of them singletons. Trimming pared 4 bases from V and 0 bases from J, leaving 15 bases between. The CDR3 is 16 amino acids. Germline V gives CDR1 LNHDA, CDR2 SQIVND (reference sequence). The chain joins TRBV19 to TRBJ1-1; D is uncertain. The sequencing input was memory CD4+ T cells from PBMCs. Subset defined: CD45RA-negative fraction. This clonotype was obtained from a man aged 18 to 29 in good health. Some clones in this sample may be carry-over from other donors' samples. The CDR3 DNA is TGTGCCAGTAGTACAGGCGGAAGTCTCATGAACACTGAAGCTTTCTTT. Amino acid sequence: CASSTGGSLMNTEAFF.